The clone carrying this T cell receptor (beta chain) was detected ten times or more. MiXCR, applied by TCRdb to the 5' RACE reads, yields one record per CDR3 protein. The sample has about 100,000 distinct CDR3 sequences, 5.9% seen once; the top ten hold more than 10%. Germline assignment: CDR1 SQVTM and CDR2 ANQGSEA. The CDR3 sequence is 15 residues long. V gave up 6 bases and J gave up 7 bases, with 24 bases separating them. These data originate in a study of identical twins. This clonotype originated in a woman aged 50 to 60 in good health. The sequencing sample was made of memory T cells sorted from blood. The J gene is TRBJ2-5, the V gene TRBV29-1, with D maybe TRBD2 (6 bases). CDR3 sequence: CSVRDRGTGGVTQYF. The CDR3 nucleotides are TGCAGCGTCAGGGACCGGGGGACTGGAGGAGTGACCCAGTACTTC.